This T cell receptor (beta chain) comes out of a study of blood T cells in healthy people across ages. Study results and caveats: Naive T cell percentage showed a strong correlation with TCR beta diversity.

Aged about 6 to 100, donors were systemically healthy Caucasians from Russia. Of note for this clonotype: As yet, its antigen is unknown.

The V end was cut by 5 bases, the J end by 2 bases, with 16 bases between. CDR1 and CDR2 from the germline V gene are MDHEN and SYDVKM. The CDR3 is made up of 16 amino acids. It was with a sample-barcoded 5' primer and a J-beta primer mix that a second PCR of about 6 to 12 cycles was run. TCRdb re-called the 5' RACE reads with MiXCR, one entry per CDR3 protein. There are about 1.4 million distinct CDR3 sequences in the sample; around 55% occur only once, and over 6.5% lies in the top ten. The material sequenced was blood. This sequence originates from a man aged 18-30 years in good health. The chain carries TRBV28 and TRBJ2-4, with D uncertain. CDR3 coding DNA: TGTGCCAGCAGTCCCCCTTTGTGGAACCCCAAAAACATTCAGTACTTC. Translating gives CASSPPLWNPKNIQYF.